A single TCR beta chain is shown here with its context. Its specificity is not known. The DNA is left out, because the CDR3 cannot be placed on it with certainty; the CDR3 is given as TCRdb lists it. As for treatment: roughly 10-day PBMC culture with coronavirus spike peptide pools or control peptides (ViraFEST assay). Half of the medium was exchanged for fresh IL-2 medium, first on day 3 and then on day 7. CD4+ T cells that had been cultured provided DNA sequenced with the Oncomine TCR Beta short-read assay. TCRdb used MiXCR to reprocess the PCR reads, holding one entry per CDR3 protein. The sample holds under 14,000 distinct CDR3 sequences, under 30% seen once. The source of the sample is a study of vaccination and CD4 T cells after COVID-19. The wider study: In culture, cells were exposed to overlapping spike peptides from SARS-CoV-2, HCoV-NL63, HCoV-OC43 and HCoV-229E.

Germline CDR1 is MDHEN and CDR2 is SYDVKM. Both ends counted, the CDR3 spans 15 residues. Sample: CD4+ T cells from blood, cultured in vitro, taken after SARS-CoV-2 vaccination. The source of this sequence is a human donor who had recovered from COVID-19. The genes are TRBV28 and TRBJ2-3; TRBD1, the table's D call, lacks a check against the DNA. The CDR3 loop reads CASSSSDSFTDTQYF.